Following are 17 T cell receptor beta chains from one sample sequenced in a study of T cell repertoires in cytomegalovirus infection. TCRdb reprocessed the reads via MiXCR and lists one record per CDR3 protein. The sample has about 900,000 distinct CDR3 sequences; approximately 32% are singletons. Their recognized antigens are unknown. Here the sequenced sample was cultured CD8+ T cells from PBMCs, taken from culture after CMV antigen stimulation. The receptors shown here come from a human donor in good health (CMV status not recorded). Some clones in this sample may be carry-over from other donors' samples.

This chain uses TRBV27 with TRBJ2-3; 9 nucleotides line up with TRBD1. V shed 2 bases, J shed 4 bases, and the junction held 10 bases outside the gene matches. Germline V gene sequence: CDR1 MNHEY, CDR2 SMNVEV (reference sequence). The CDR3 consists of 17 residues. The CDR3 is CASSLIMTGGDPDTQYF. The DNA for the CDR3 is TGTGCCAGCAGTTTAATAATGACAGGGGGGGACCCAGATACGCAGTATTTT.

The chain joins TRBV27 to TRBJ1-1, with a possible D match to TRBD1 (6 bases). In germline, CDR1 is MNHEY, CDR2 SMNVEV (reference sequence). The CDR3 runs to 12 residues. V lost 5 bases and J lost 11, with 15 bases in between. Written as DNA, the CDR3 is TGTGCCAGCAGTAAACAGGGAAATCACGCTTTCTTT. It specifies CASSKQGNHAFF.

This clonotype was detected only a few times. V is TRBV5-4 and J is TRBJ2-7; D tentatively reads TRBD1 or TRBD2 (5 bases each). Germline lookup yields CDR1 SGHNT and CDR2 YYREEE (reference sequence). Trimming removed 5 bases from V and 7 bases from J, with 22 bases in between. The CDR3 runs 15 residues. The CDR3 loop reads CASSPVGALEGEQYF. The CDR3 nucleotides read TGTGCCAGCAGTCCTGTAGGGGCCCTCGAGGGGGAGCAGTACTTC.

V gene TRBV15 combines with J gene TRBJ2-1, with D hard to call. This CDR3 region has 12 residues. Per germline, CDR1 LNHNV and CDR2 YYDKDF (reference sequence). V lost 2 bases and J lost 7, with 6 bases in between. CDR3 residues: CATSRQYNEQFF. In DNA, the CDR3 is TGTGCCACCAGCAGACAGTATAATGAGCAGTTCTTC. The full variable domain, its missing parts supplied by reference TRBV15 and TRBJ2-1, is DAMVIQNPRYQVTQFGKPVTLSCSQTLNHNVMYWYQQKSSQAPKLLFHYYDKDFNNEADTPDNFQSRRPNTSFCFLDIRSPGLGDTAMYLCATSRQYNEQFFGPGTRLTVL.

The gene calls are TRBV11-3 and TRBJ2-5; 9 bases align to TRBD1. The CDR3 extends over 15 amino acids. Germline CDR1 is SGHNT and CDR2 is YENEEA. The ends lost 5 bases at V and 5 bases at J; junction bases unmatched: 9. The CDR3 reads CASSPGTGIEETQYF. In nucleotides, the CDR3 is TGTGCCAGCAGCCCCGGGACAGGGATTGAGGAGACCCAGTACTTC.

The CDR3 DNA reads as TGTGCCAGCAGTTACACATCACTTCCCTACGAGCAGTACGTC. Its translation is CASSYTSLPYEQYV. The chain has TRBV6-2 or TRBV6-3 and TRBJ2-7; D call uncertain. The CDR3 is 14 residues long. The V and J ends lost 2 bases and 2 bases respectively, with 10 bases between them. Germline V CDR1 and CDR2: MNHEY, SVGEGT.

The chain uses TRBV19 and TRBJ1-5; D uncertain. CDR1 is LNHDA, CDR2 SQIVND, per germline (reference sequence). This CDR3 is 18 amino acids long. V lost 7 bases and J 3 bases, leaving 25 bases between the germline ends. The CDR3 region is CASNKGRIRGSNNQPQHF. In DNA form, the CDR3 reads TGTGCCAGTAATAAAGGGAGAATTCGTGGTTCTAACAATCAGCCCCAGCATTTT.

This clonotype came up a few times. The V and J genes are TRBV5-6 and TRBJ2-3; no definite D call. Between the trimmed V and J ends, which lost 0 bases and 9 bases, there was a span of 8 bases. Per germline, CDR1 SGHDT and CDR2 YYEEEE. The CDR3 is 12 amino acids. CDR3 in amino acids: CASSLAQQTQYF. CDR3 bases: TGTGCCAGCAGCTTGGCGCAGCAGACGCAGTATTTT.

This clonotype has only one observation. One end of the junction fails to match germline, which may point to a read error. The chain couples TRBV2 to TRBJ1-2; D is possibly TRBD1 (5 bases). This CDR3 is 14 amino acids long. Germline V gene data show CDR1 as SNHLY and CDR2 as FYNNEI. CDR3 loop: CVSSGSLFRAGYTF. The CDR3 DNA is TGTGTCAGCAGCGGGTCCCTTTTCAGGGCTGGCTACACCTTC. The full variable domain, with the rest looked up from reference TRBV2 and TRBJ1-2, is EPEVTQTPSHQVTQMGQEVILRCVPISNHLYFYWYRQILGQKVEFLVSFYNNEISEKSEIFDDQFSVERPDGSNFTLKIRSTKLEDSAMYFCVSSGSLFRAGYTFGSGTRLTVV.

V gene TRBV27 combines with J gene TRBJ2-1, with D maybe TRBD2 (7 bases). The CDR3 spans 14 residues. V gave up 3 bases and J gave up 8 bases, with 14 bases separating them. The germline CDR1 and CDR2 sequences are MNHEY and SMNVEV (reference sequence). CDR3 region: CASSFRGARYEQFF. The CDR3 DNA reads as TGTGCCAGCAGTTTCCGGGGGGCCCGGTATGAGCAGTTCTTC.

This clonotype appeared a few times. The chain employs TRBV5-4 and TRBJ2-7; D gene uncertain. Germline CDR1 SGHNT, CDR2 YYREEE (reference sequence). Trimming left V 4 bases short and J 2 bases short, with 22 bases between. CDR3 length: 17 amino acids. The CDR3 nucleotides read TGTGCCAGCAGCCTAGATTTGGCCCCTCCGCTAACCTACGAGCAGTACTTC. It translates to CASSLDLAPPLTYEQYF.

This clonotype was seen a handful of times. V and J are TRBV11-3 and TRBJ2-5; 9 bases agree with TRBD2. V shed 1 base, J shed 3 bases, and the junction held 3 bases outside the gene matches. From germline, CDR1 is SGHNT and CDR2 YENEEA. CDR3 size: 15 residues. The DNA of the CDR3 is TGTGCCAGCAGCTTAGGGGCTAGCGGGGAAGAGACCCAGTACTTC. It is translated as CASSLGASGEETQYF.

This clonotype has a single count. The chain couples TRBV6-6 to TRBJ1-1; a weak D match, TRBD1 (5 bases). Trimming took 6 bases from V and 5 from J, leaving 16 bases between them. The CDR3 is 14 amino acids. Germline V gene data show CDR1 as MNHNY and CDR2 as SVGAGI (reference sequence). CDR3 sequence reads: CASREQDPRTEAFF. The CDR3 nucleotides are TGTGCCAGCAGGGAACAGGATCCGCGGACTGAAGCTTTCTTT.

Notes on this clonotype: A much larger clone lies one base from this, so it may be a read error. The conserved phenylalanine or tryptophan normally closing the CDR3 is absent here, so this likely arose from a read error. The V gene is TRBV7-6, the J gene TRBJ2-1; the match to TRBD2 covers 12 bases. This CDR3 has 17 amino acids. The V and J ends lost 2 bases and 8 bases, in that order; junction bases with no gene match: 10. CDR1 is SGHVS and CDR2 is FNYEAQ in the germline V gene. This CDR3 is CASSLRLAGASQDEQFI. CDR3 DNA sequence: TGTGCCAGCAGCTTACGACTAGCGGGGGCTAGTCAGGATGAGCAGTTCATC.

This clonotype has just a few counts. The V call is TRBV7-6, the J call TRBJ2-1; TRBD1 agrees at 9 bases. The CDR3 runs 15 residues. V shed 3 bases and J 8 bases; nucleotides not matched to a gene: 8. Germline loops: CDR1 SGHVS, CDR2 FNYEAQ. The CDR3 nucleotides are TGTGCCAGCAGCTTTGGGACAGGGTGGTTAGATGAGCAGTTCTTC. Translation gives CASSFGTGWLDEQFF.

This clonotype was seen only a few times. The chain joins TRBV20-1 to TRBJ2-1, with TRBD2 matching 7 bases. This CDR3 is 14 amino acids long. The ends lost 6 bases at V and 7 bases at J; junction bases unmatched: 12. In germline, CDR1 is DFQATT, CDR2 SNEGSKA (reference sequence). For the CDR3, the DNA is TGCAGTGCCCTCTTTCTACTAGCGCCGAATGAGCAGTTCTTC. Its protein product is CSALFLLAPNEQFF.

This chain links TRBV2 with TRBJ2-5; 8 bases line up with TRBD1. CDR1 and CDR2 from the germline V gene are SNHLY and FYNNEI. V lost 11 bases to trimming and J lost 5 bases; unmatched junction nucleotides: 4. The CDR3 spans 11 residues. The CDR3 region is CAAWTGETQYF. CDR3 bases: TGTGCCGCCTGGACAGGGGAGACCCAGTACTTC. Based on the CDR3 plus reference TRBV2 and TRBJ2-5, the full variable domain is EPEVTQTPSHQVTQMGQEVILRCVPISNHLYFYWYRQILGQKVEFLVSFYNNEISEKSEIFDDQFSVERPDGSNFTLKIRSTKLEDSAMYFCAAWTGETQYFGPGTRLLVL.